This T cell receptor (beta chain) derives from a study of T cell changes during pregnancy in multiple sclerosis. Profiled with immunoSEQ multiplex PCR; TCRdb holds only in-frame clones, not every one. Among 35,000 to 45,000 clones listed, roughly nine tenths were seen once. Germline values: CDR1 SGHTA, CDR2 FQGNSA. Trimming removed 1 base from V and 3 bases from J, with 9 bases in between. The CDR3 runs 14 residues. This receptor was identified in a female donor in good health, enrolled as a control in a pregnancy study. The sequenced sample was peripheral blood, obtained in the second trimester of pregnancy. The chain has TRBV7-2 and TRBJ2-5, with D unclear. CDR3 nucleotide sequence: TGTGCCAGCAGCTTAGGGTTCAGAAAAGAGACCCAGTACTTC. Translating it yields CASSLGFRKETQYF.